Below, one T cell receptor (beta chain) is given with its context. What it binds is not known. There are 13 residues in the CDR3. V dropped 10 bases and J dropped 2 bases, with 12 bases sitting between them. Germline CDR1 and CDR2: SEHNR and FQNEAQ (reference sequence). This sample was included in a study of T cell responses to AZD1222 COVID-19 vaccine. Sequenced by immunoSEQ multiplex PCR; TCRdb stores in-frame clones only, minus some. The sample consists of approximately 60,000 clones, around 84% of them appearing once. Findings of the study overall: Only a handful of people who got AZD1222 tested seropositive at baseline.

This TCR was sampled from an adult in good health. Sequenced material: peripheral blood, taken on day 0 of AZD1222 vaccination. This chain uses TRBV7-9 with TRBJ1-3; weak D call: TRBD1 (6 bases). The DNA for the CDR3 is TGTGCCACCCCTCAGGGGACTGGAAACACCATATATTTT. Translation: CATPQGTGNTIYF.